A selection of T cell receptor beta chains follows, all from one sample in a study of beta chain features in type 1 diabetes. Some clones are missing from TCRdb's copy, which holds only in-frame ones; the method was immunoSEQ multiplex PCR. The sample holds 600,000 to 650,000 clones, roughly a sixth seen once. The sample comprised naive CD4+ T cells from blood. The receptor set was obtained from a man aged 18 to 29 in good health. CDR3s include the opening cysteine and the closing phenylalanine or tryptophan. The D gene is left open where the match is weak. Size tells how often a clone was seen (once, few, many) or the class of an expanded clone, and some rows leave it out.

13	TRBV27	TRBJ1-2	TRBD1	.	TGTGCCACCCTAGACAGGGCCAACTCTGGCTACACCTTC	CATLDRANSGYTF
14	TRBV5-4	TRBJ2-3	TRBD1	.	TGTGCCAGCAGCTTGACAGGGGGCATGAATACGCAGTATTTT	CASSLTGGMNTQYF
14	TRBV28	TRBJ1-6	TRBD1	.	TGTGCCAGCAGTCCGACAGGGCGAAGCTCACCCCTCCACTTT	CASSPTGRSSPLHF
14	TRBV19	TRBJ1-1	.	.	TGTGCCAGTAGCCGCCTGCAGGAACAGGCTGAAGCTTTCTTT	CASSRLQEQAEAFF
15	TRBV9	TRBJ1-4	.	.	TGTGCCAGCAGCCCCGGAAACGTCGTGGGGGAAAAACTGTTTTTT	CASSPGNVVGEKLFF
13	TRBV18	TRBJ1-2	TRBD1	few	TGTGCCAGCTCATCACAGGGGAACTATGGCTACACCTTC	CASSSQGNYGYTF
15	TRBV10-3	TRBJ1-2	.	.	TGTGCCATCAGCCTTTCGGACCGTACTAACTATGGCTACACCTTC	CAISLSDRTNYGYTF
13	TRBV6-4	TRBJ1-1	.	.	TGTGCCAGCAGTGAGTCACAACTCACTGAAGCTTTCTTT	CASSESQLTEAFF
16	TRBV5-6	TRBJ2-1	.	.	TGTGCCAGCATCCCCGGTGGACCTGACCCCTACAATGAGCAGTTCTTC	CASIPGGPDPYNEQFF
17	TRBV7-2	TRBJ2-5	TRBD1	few	TGTGCCAGCAGCTTAAATTATCGGGACAGGGGGCAAGAGACCCAGTACTTC	CASSLNYRDRGQETQYF
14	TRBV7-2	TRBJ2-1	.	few	TGTGCCAGCAGCTTAGCGGGAGGTAACAATGAGCAGTTCTTC	CASSLAGGNNEQFF
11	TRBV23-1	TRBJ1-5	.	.	TGCGCCAGCAGGACCCATCAGCCCCAGCATTTT	CASRTHQPQHF
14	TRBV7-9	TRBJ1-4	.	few	TGTGCCAGCAGCTATTCAGGAGCTGGTGAAAAACTGTTTTTT	CASSYSGAGEKLFF
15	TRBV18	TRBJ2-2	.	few	TGTGCCAGCTCAGCCGGCCGACCTGCCACCGGGGAGCTGTTTTTT	CASSAGRPATGELFF
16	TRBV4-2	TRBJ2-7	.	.	TGTGCCAGCAGCCAAGAACCAGGGGCGGCATCCTACGAGCAGTACTTC	CASSQEPGAASYEQYF
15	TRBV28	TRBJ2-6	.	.	TGTGCCAGCAGTTTAGGGGGCTCCGGGGCCAACGTCCTGACTTTC	CASSLGGSGANVLTF
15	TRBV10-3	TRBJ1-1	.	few	TGTGCCATCAGTGACAGACACGGAGGGAACACTGAAGCTTTCTTT	CAISDRHGGNTEAFF
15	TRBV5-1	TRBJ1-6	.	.	TGCGCCAGCAGCTTGGCCTCAGGGGCTCGTTCACCCCTCCACTTT	CASSLASGARSPLHF
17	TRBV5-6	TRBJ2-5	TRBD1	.	TGTGCCAGCAGCTGGCGGTGGGACAGGGGGCCGGAAGAGACCCAGTACTTC	CASSWRWDRGPEETQYF
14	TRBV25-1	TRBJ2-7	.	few	TGTGCCAGCAGTGGGCCCGGACAGTCCTACGAGCAGTACTTC	CASSGPGQSYEQYF
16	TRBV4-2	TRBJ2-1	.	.	TGTGCCAGCAGCCAAGATAGGCCAGAGGGAGATGATGAGCAGTTCTTC	CASSQDRPEGDDEQFF
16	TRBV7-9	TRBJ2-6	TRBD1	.	TGTGCCAGCAGCGTAAGCCGCCCGACAGGGACCAACGTCCTGACTTTC	CASSVSRPTGTNVLTF
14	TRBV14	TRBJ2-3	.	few	TGTGCCAGCAGCCAAGTCGGGGGCACAGATACGCAGTATTTT	CASSQVGGTDTQYF
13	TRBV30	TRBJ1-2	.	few	TGTGCCTGGGGCACAGCGTCTAACTATGGCTACACCTTC	CAWGTASNYGYTF
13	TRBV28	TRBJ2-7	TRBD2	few	TGTGCCAGCCGAGCGGGAGGGGGTGGAGAGCAGTACTTC	CASRAGGGGEQYF
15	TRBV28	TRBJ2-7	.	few	TGTGCCAGCAGTTTAAAGTCCGCGGGAAACTACGAGCAGTACTTC	CASSLKSAGNYEQYF
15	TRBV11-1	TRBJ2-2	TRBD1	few	TGTGCCAGCAGCGCCTGGGACAGTCTCACCGGGGAGCTGTTTTTT	CASSAWDSLTGELFF
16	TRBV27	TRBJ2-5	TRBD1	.	TGTGCCAGCAGTTTCCTCGGACAGGGGGCGTCGGAGACCCAGTACTTC	CASSFLGQGASETQYF
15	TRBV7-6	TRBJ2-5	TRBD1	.	TGTGCCAGCAGCTTAGAGGGGGCTGTTAGAGAGACCCAGTACTTC	CASSLEGAVRETQYF
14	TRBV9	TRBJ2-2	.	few	TGTGCCAGCAGCACGGGACAAAACACCGGGGAGCTGTTTTTT	CASSTGQNTGELFF
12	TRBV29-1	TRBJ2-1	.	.	TGCAGCGCTTCTCAGAGCTACAATGAGCAGTTCTTC	CSASQSYNEQFF
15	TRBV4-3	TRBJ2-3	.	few	TGCGCCAGCAGCCAAGATCAGTACAGCACAGATACGCAGTATTTT	CASSQDQYSTDTQYF
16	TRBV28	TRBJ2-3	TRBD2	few	TGTGCCAGCAGTTTAGCAAGCGGGGGGCGCACAGATACGCAGTATTTT	CASSLASGGRTDTQYF